This T cell receptor beta chain was profiled in a study of blood T cell repertoires in COVID-19. On the study more broadly: PBMCs, B-cell-depleted T cells, or T cells provided the cDNA or gDNA that made up the material.

The CDR3 totals 16 residues. V shed 3 bases and J 6 bases; nucleotides not matched to a gene: 11. Germline V lookup: CDR1 KGHSH, CDR2 LQKENI. Study processing details: Estimation of nucleated cell counts was performed using reference gene primer amplification. Measured with immunoSEQ multiplex PCR; TCRdb has only the in-frame clones, and not every one. That table gives V, J and clone size, and the DNA gave D and trimming. Of 300,000 to 400,000 clones in the sample, 70% to 90% were seen once. Participant ages covered about 18 to 95 years across about two dozen US areas. Assignment of participants to cohorts was predicated upon participant-reported clinical history. This clone has a handful of counts.

The sample comprised PBMCs or T cells enriched from blood (not recorded which). The clonotype was recovered from a middle-aged woman with acute COVID-19. The rearrangement joins TRBV18 to TRBJ1-2; 9 bases line up with TRBD1. CDR3 sequence: CASSPLQGQGLHGYTF. For the CDR3, the DNA is TGTGCCAGCTCACCTCTTCAGGGACAGGGCCTCCATGGCTACACCTTC.